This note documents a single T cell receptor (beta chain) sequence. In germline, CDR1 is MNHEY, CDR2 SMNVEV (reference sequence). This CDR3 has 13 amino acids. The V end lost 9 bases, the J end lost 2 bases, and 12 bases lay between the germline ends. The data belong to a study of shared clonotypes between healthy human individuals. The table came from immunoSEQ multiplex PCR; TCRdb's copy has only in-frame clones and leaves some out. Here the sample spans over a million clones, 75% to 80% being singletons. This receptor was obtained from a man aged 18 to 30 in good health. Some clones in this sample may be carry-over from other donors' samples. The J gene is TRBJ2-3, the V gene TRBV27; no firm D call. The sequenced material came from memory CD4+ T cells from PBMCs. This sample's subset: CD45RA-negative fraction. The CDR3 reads CASPIFHTDTQYF. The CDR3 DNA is TGTGCCAGTCCAATCTTCCACACAGATACGCAGTATTTT.